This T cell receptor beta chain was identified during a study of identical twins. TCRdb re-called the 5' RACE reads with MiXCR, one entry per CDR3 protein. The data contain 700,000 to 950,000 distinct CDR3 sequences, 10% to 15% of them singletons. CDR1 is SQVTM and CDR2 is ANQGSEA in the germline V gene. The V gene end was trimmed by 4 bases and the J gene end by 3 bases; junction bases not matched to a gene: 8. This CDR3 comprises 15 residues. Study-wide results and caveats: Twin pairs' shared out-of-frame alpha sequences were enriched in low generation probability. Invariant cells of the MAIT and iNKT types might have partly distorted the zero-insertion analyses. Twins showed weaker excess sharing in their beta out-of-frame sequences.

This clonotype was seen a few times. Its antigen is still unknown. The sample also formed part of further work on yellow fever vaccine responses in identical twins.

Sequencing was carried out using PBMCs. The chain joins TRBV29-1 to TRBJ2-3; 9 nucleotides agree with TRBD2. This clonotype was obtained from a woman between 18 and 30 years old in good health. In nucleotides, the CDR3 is TGCAGCGTTGGGACAGCGGGAGGCGGGACAGATACGCAGTATTTT. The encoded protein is CSVGTAGGGTDTQYF.